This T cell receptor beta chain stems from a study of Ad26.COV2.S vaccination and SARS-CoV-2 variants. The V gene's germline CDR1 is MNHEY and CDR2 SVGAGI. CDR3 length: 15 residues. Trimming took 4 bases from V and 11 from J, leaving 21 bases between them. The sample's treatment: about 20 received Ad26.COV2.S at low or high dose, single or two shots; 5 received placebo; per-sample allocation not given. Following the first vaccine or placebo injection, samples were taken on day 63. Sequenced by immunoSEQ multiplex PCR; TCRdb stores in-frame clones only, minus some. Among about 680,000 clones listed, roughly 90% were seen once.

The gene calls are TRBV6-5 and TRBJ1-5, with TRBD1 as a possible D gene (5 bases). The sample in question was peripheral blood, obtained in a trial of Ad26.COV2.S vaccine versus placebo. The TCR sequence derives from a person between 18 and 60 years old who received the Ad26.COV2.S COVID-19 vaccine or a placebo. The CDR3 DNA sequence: TGTGCCAGCAGTTCCAGCCTTAGCGGGGCAGGGTCCCAGCATTTT. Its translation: CASSSSLSGAGSQHF.